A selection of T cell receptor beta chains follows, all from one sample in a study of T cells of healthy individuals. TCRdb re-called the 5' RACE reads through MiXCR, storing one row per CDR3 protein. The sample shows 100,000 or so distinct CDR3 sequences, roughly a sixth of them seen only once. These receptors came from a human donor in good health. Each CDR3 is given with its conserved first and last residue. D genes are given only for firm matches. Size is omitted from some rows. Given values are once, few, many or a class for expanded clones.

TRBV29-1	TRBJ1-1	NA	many	TGCAGCGATCAGGACAGCGTAGAAGCTTTCTTT	CSDQDSVEAFF
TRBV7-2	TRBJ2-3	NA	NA	TGTGCCAGCAGCTTAGCAAGGGAGGCGCAGTATTTT	CASSLAREAQYF
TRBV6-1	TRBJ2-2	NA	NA	TGTGCCAGCAGTGATATGGGATCCGGGGAGCTGTTTTTT	CASSDMGSGELFF
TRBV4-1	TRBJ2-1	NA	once	TGCGCCAGCAAGCCAGGGGGGAGAGGCAATGAGCAGTTCTTC	CASKPGGRGNEQFF
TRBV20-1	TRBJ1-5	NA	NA	TGCAGTGCTAGAAAGGGGTTTTGGGATCAGCCCCAGCATTTT	CSARKGFWDQPQHF
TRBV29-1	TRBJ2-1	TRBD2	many	TGCAGCGTTGTTGGGGAGGGGCAGTTCTTC	CSVVGEGQFF
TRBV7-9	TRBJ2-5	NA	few	TGTGCCAGCAGCTTCCTCCGGTCAGGGCCCTACCAAGAGACCCAGTACTTC	CASSFLRSGPYQETQYF
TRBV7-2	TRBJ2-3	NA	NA	TGTGCCAGCAGCTTAGGGTCAGCTTGGGATACGCAGTATTTT	CASSLGSAWDTQYF
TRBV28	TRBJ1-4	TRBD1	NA	TGTGCCAGCAGTTACGGGACAGGGGGCGCCGGGGCCGGAAAACTGTTTTTT	CASSYGTGGAGAGKLFF
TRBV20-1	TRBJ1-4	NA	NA	TGCAGTGCCCTCCCGGACTCCGGGGAAAAACTGTTTTTT	CSALPDSGEKLFF
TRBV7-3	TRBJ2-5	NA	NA	TGTGCCAGCAGCTTAATGAAGCAAGAGACCCAGTACTTC	CASSLMKQETQYF
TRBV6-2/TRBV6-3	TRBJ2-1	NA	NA	TGTGCCAGCAGTTTAGGACGGGGTGCTGTCGATGAGCAGTTCTTC	CASSLGRGAVDEQFF
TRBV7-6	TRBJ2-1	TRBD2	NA	TGTGCCAGCAGCGATCGACTAGCGGAATACAATGAGCAGTTCTTC	CASSDRLAEYNEQFF
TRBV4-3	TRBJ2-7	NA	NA	TGCGCCAGCAGCCAAGGACTAGATAGGGCCTACGAGCAGTACTTC	CASSQGLDRAYEQYF
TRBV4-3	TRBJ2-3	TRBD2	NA	TGCGCCAGCAGCCAAGACCCTAGCGGGTTAGCAGATACGCAGTATTTT	CASSQDPSGLADTQYF
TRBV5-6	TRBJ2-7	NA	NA	TGTGCCAGCAGCTCCGGGACACCAAACGAGCAGTACTTC	CASSSGTPNEQYF
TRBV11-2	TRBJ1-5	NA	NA	TGTGCCACCTCTGGGCATAGCAATCAGCCCCAGCATTTT	CATSGHSNQPQHF
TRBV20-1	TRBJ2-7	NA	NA	TGCAGCCCGCGTCCAGCGTACGAGCAGTACTTC	CSPRPAYEQYF
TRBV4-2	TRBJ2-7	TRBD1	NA	TGTGCCAGCAGCCAAGATGACAGGGCTTACACCGAGCAGTACTTC	CASSQDDRAYTEQYF
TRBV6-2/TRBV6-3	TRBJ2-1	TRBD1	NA	TGTGCCAGCAGCCTACAGGGGGTCCCCTCCTACAATGAGCAGTTCTTC	CASSLQGVPSYNEQFF
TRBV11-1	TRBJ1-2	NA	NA	TGTGCCAGCAGCCGGGGCGCCTATGGCTACACCTTC	CASSRGAYGYTF
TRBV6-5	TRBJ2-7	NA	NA	TGTGCCAGCAGTTACTCGCAGGGAACCCTTCTCTACGAGCAGTACTTC	CASSYSQGTLLYEQYF
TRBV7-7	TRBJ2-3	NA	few	TGTGCTAGCAGCTTAGCGTTACCAGATACGCAGTATTTT	CASSLALPDTQYF
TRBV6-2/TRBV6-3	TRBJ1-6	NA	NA	TGTGCCAGCAAAAGAGGGACAAGCTCCTATAATTCACCCCTCCACTTT	CASKRGTSSYNSPLHF
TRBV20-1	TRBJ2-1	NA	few	TGCAGTGCTAGTGATCGGCGGAGCTCCTACAATGAGCAGTTCTTC	CSASDRRSSYNEQFF
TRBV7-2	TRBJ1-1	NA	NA	TGTGCCAGCAGCCCCTACGACAGAGGGGTAAGGGCTTTCTTT	CASSPYDRGVRAFF
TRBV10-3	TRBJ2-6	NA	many	TGTGCCTCCGGCTCTGGGGCCAACGTCCTGACTTTC	CASGSGANVLTF
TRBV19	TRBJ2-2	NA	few	TGTGCCAGTAGTATTGGGCAGGTTCCCACCGGGGAGCTGTTTTTT	CASSIGQVPTGELFF
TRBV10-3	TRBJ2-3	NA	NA	TGTGCCATCAGAGATGTTGGGTCCACAGATACGCAGTATTTT	CAIRDVGSTDTQYF
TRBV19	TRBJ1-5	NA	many	TGTGCCAGTAGTATTGTCGGTATGACTAGCAATCAGCCCCAGCATTTT	CASSIVGMTSNQPQHF
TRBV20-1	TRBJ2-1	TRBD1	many	TGCAGTGCTTTACCCCCGGACAGGGGGGACCACAATGAGCAGTTCTTC	CSALPPDRGDHNEQFF
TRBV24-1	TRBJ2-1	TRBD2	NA	TGTGCCACCAGAACTAGCGGGGCGTACATTAATGAGCAGTTCTTC	CATRTSGAYINEQFF
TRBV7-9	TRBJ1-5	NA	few	TGTGCCAGCAGCAGCAGGGGTGTGAATCAGCCCCAGCATTTT	CASSSRGVNQPQHF
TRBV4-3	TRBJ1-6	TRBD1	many	TGCGCCAGCAGCCAAGATTACGGGACAGGGTTTTCACCCCTCCACTTT	CASSQDYGTGFSPLHF
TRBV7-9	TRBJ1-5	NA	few	TGTGCCAGCAGGTCGAGGCAGGATCAGCCCCAGCATTTT	CASRSRQDQPQHF
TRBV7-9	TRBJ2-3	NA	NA	TGTGCCAGCATCCATAGGGGGTCTACAACCGATACGCAGTATTTT	CASIHRGSTTDTQYF
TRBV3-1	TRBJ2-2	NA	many	TGTGCCAGCAGCCAAGATCAGGTAGGGGTCGGCCCAACCGGGAAGCTGTTTTTT	CASSQDQVGVGPTGKLFF
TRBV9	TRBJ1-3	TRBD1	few	TGTGCCAGCAGCGGGGACAGGGGACGCTCTGGAAACACCATATATTTT	CASSGDRGRSGNTIYF
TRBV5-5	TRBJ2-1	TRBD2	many	TGTGCCAGCAGCTTGGATTCGGGGGGTGTCTACAATGAGCAGTTCTTC	CASSLDSGGVYNEQFF
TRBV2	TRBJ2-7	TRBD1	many	TGTGCCAGCAGTGAAAGGGACAGGGGGCGCTTAAACGAGCAGTACTTC	CASSERDRGRLNEQYF
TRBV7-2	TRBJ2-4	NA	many	TGTGCCAGCAGCTTGTCATACAGGGCGGGAGCAGGCAAAAACATTCAGTACTTC	CASSLSYRAGAGKNIQYF
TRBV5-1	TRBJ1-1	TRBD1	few	TGCGCCAGCAGCTTGGACCCCCAGGGGGCCACTGAAGCTTTCTTT	CASSLDPQGATEAFF
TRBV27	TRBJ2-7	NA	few	TGTGCCAGCAGTTCTCGTAGCGCGGAGTACGAGCAGTACTTC	CASSSRSAEYEQYF
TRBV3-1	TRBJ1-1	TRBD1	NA	TGTGCCAGCAGCCAAGTTCAGGGGGAGACTTTCTTT	CASSQVQGETFF
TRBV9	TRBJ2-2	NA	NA	TGTGCCAGCAGCGTAGTAGGGGAGCGCACCGGGGAGCTGTTTTTT	CASSVVGERTGELFF
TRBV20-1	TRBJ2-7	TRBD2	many	TGCAGTGCTAGGATTAGCGGGGGCCCGAACGAGCAGTACTTC	CSARISGGPNEQYF
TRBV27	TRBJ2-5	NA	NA	TGTGCCAGCAGTTCACTAAAATACGTCGGAGGCCAAGAGACCCAGTACTTC	CASSSLKYVGGQETQYF
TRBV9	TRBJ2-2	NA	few	TGTGCCAGCAGCGCCCTCCTACTTTCGGGCGGGGAGCTGTTTTTT	CASSALLLSGGELFF
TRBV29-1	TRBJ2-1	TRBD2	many	TGCAGCGTTGACGATGGGCGGGGGGGCCACAATGAGCAGTTCTTC	CSVDDGRGGHNEQFF
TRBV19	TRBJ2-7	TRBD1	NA	TGTGCCACAAGCTGGGAACAGGGGCGCGAGCAGTACTTC	CATSWEQGREQYF
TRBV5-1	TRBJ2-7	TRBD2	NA	TGCGCCAGCAGCCCACGTACATCCAGCGGGAGAGTCTACGAGCAGTACTTC	CASSPRTSSGRVYEQYF
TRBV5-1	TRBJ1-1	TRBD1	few	TGCGCCAGCAGCTCGGGAGGACAGGGGGCTGAAGCTTTCTTT	CASSSGGQGAEAFF
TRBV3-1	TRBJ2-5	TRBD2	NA	TGTGCCAGCAGTCCGACTAGCGGGGGTATGGAGACCCAGTACTTC	CASSPTSGGMETQYF
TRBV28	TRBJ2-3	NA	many	TGTGCCAGCAGTACCCCCCATACGCAGTATTTT	CASSTPHTQYF
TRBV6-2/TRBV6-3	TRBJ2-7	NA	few	TGTGCCAGCAGTCGCGGCGGACTCTCCTACGAGCAGTACTTC	CASSRGGLSYEQYF
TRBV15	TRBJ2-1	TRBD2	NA	TGTGCCACCAGCAGGGGACTAGGATTCAATGAGCAGTTCTTC	CATSRGLGFNEQFF
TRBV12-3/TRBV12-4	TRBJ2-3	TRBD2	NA	TGTGCCAGCAGTCTAGCGGGATATACGCAGTATTTT	CASSLAGYTQYF
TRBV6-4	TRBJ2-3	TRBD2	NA	TGTGCCAGCAGCGAGACTAGCGGGGGTACAGATACGCAGTATTTT	CASSETSGGTDTQYF
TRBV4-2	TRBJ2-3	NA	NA	TGTGCCAGCAGCCAAGTAAGGGGTACAGATACGCAGTATTTT	CASSQVRGTDTQYF